The source of this TCR beta chain is a study of CD8 T cells in Susac syndrome. Random hexamers were used to reverse transcribe an amount of roughly 0.5 to 1 ug RNA. TCRdb recomputed calls from the immunoSEQ multiplex PCR reads with MiXCR, one row per CDR3 protein. The sample includes a few hundred thousand distinct CDR3 sequences, around 95% of them seen just once. V lost 2 bases and J 5 bases, leaving 11 bases between the germline ends. The germline CDR1 and CDR2 sequences are KGHDR and SFDVKD. CDR3 length: 14 residues. The TCR originated in a human donor with multiple sclerosis. Sequenced: CD4+ T cells from PBMCs. The chain employs TRBV24-1 and TRBJ1-2, with D possibly TRBD1 on 5 matching bases. The CDR3: CATSDSRGDYGYTF. CDR3 coding DNA: TGTGCCACCAGTGATTCTCGAGGGGATTATGGCTACACCTTC.